Each of the 27 T cell receptor beta chains below was sequenced from the same sample in a study of cytomegalovirus exposure and HLA in healthy donors. Both 60 Vbeta primers and 13 Jbeta primers went into the PCR. Sequencing used immunoSEQ multiplex PCR; TCRdb keeps in-frame clones, though not all of them. The table records 190,000 or so clones, around three quarters of them present only once. The material sequenced was PBMCs. The receptors were gathered from a boy aged 10-17 years in good health and CMV-seronegative.

The CDR3 spells CASSLEAGEPLHF. CDR3 in DNA: TGTGCCAGCAGCTTAGAGGCAGGGGAACCCCTCCACTTT. This rearrangement joins TRBV13 to TRBJ1-6, with a weak D call TRBD1 (6 bases). The CDR3 consists of 13 residues. The germline CDR1 and CDR2 sequences are PRHDT and FYEKMQ (reference sequence). V was trimmed by 1 base and J by 12 bases, leaving 10 bases between them.

The chain carries TRBV6-5 and TRBJ1-2; D gene uncertain. Between the trimmed V and J ends, which lost 7 bases and 4 bases, there was a span of 19 bases. The CDR3 is 15 residues long. Germline CDR1 and CDR2: MNHEY and SVGAGI. The CDR3 region is CASIPSLRVGYGYTF. In DNA, the CDR3 is TGTGCCAGCATCCCCAGTTTGAGGGTAGGCTATGGCTACACCTTC.

This rearrangement joins TRBV2 to TRBJ2-7; 12 nucleotides match TRBD1. J was trimmed by 3 bases and V by 8 bases; bases with no gene match: 2. Germline V gene data show CDR1 as SNHLY and CDR2 as FYNNEI. This CDR3 spans 13 amino acids. CDR3: CASRDRGLYEQYF. In DNA form, the CDR3 reads TGTGCCAGCCGGGACAGGGGGCTCTACGAGCAGTACTTC.

The V gene is TRBV9, the J gene TRBJ1-3; maybe TRBD1 (6 bases). Germline-derived CDR1 and CDR2 are SGDLS and YYNGEE. V shed 0 bases and J shed 2 bases, with 15 bases lying between them. The CDR3 is 17 amino acids. The CDR3: CASSVGPGQGTGNTIYF. DNA of the CDR3: TGTGCCAGCAGCGTAGGACCGGGACAAGGGACTGGAAACACCATATATTTT.

The chain links TRBV19 to TRBJ2-5, with a possible D match to TRBD2 (5 bases). Judging by the DNA end, TRBJ2-7 fits better; the J call may be wrong. The CDR3 covers 15 residues. Germline values: CDR1 LNHDA, CDR2 SQIVND (reference sequence). CDR3 protein: CASSISRGRAYEQYF. The CDR3 nucleotides are TGTGCCAGTAGTATATCACGGGGAAGGGCCTACGAGCAGTACTTC.

The gene calls are TRBV9 and TRBJ1-3, with a tentative D call TRBD1 (6 bases). The CDR3 is made up of 16 amino acids. The V end lost 0 bases, the J end lost 0 bases, and 10 bases lay between the germline ends. Germline-derived CDR1 and CDR2 are SGDLS and YYNGEE. The CDR3 region is CASSVGSQGSGNTIYF. The CDR3 DNA is TGTGCCAGCAGCGTAGGTTCACAGGGCTCTGGAAACACCATATATTTT.

J is TRBJ2-1 and V is TRBV29-1; possible D gene TRBD1, 7 bases. The ends were cut back, 3 bases at V and 5 bases at J, with 14 bases in the middle. Germline V CDR1 and CDR2: SQVTM, ANQGSEA. The CDR3 sequence is 14 residues long. The DNA of the CDR3 is TGCAGCGTTGATATCAGGGGGAGGAACAATGAGCAGTTCTTC. Protein: CSVDIRGRNNEQFF.

This clone appeared a single time. The chain uses TRBV11-3 and TRBJ2-2; the D gene is possibly TRBD1 (6 bases). This CDR3 has 17 amino acids. Trimming took off 0 bases at V and 5 bases at J, with 16 bases between the two ends. CDR1 and CDR2 (germline): SGHNT, YENEEA. DNA for the CDR3: TGTGCCAGCAGCTTAGAAGGTCAGGGGCGCGGGACCGGGGAGCTGTTTTTT. This codes for CASSLEGQGRGTGELFF.

The chain recombines TRBV25-1 with TRBJ1-1, with D maybe TRBD1 (5 bases). In germline, CDR1 is MGHDK, CDR2 SYGVNS. CDR3 length equals 13 residues. V was shortened by 1 base and J by 5 bases, with 8 bases between the two germline ends. The CDR3 here is CASSELGGTEAFF. CDR3 DNA sequence: TGTGCCAGCAGTGAATTGGGGGGGACTGAAGCTTTCTTT.

This clone was counted only a few times. The chain combines TRBV4-2 with TRBJ2-7; possible D gene TRBD2, 5 bases. Germline CDR1 reads LGHNA; CDR2 reads YNFKEQ. V was trimmed by 3 bases and J by 5 bases, leaving 14 bases between them. The CDR3 is 14 amino acids. CDR3 nucleotides: TGTGCCAGCAGCCATCCGGCCGTACTAGACGAGCAGTACTTC. Protein sequence: CASSHPAVLDEQYF.

This clone was observed a few times. This chain joins TRBV9 and TRBJ2-1; weak D call: TRBD2 (6 bases). The germline CDR1 and CDR2 sequences are SGDLS and YYNGEE. CDR3 length: 14 amino acids. Trimming left V 1 base short and J 8 bases short, with 13 bases between. CDR3 protein: CASSVKAGGDEQFF. Here the CDR3 DNA reads TGTGCCAGCAGCGTAAAGGCCGGAGGGGATGAGCAGTTCTTC.

This rearrangement joins TRBV9 to TRBJ2-3, with 7 bases identical to TRBD1. The CDR3 runs 15 residues. Germline V lookup: CDR1 SGDLS, CDR2 YYNGEE. The junction had 3 bases not matched to a gene; V was cut back by 0 bases and J by 2 bases. In DNA, the CDR3 is TGTGCCAGCAGCGTAGGGGACAGATCCACAGATACGCAGTATTTT. This sequence encodes CASSVGDRSTDTQYF.

The chain employs TRBV15 and TRBJ1-1; D is undetermined. The V end was cut by 8 bases, the J end by 4 bases, with 11 bases between. CDR3 length: 12 amino acids. The germline gives CDR1 LNHNV, CDR2 YYDKDF (reference sequence). CDR3 sequence (DNA): TGTGCCACCCGCCAGGTGCCCACTGAAGCTTTCTTT. Translation gives CATRQVPTEAFF.

CDR3 amino acids: CAWSVRRARRGSEQYF. DNA of the CDR3: TGTGCCTGGAGTGTACGCAGGGCGAGAAGGGGCAGCGAGCAGTACTTC. The chain combines TRBV30 with TRBJ2-7; D perhaps matches TRBD1 (5 bases). CDR3 size: 16 residues. Germline-derived CDR1 and CDR2 are GTSNPN and SVGIG (reference sequence). Trimming pared 0 bases from V and 6 bases from J, leaving 21 bases between.

V is TRBV2 and J is TRBJ2-5; 8 bases map to TRBD1. The CDR3 contains 13 residues. The V gene end was trimmed by 4 bases and the J gene end by 3 bases; junction bases not matched to a gene: 1. CDR1 and CDR2 from the germline V gene are SNHLY and FYNNEI. The CDR3 nucleotides are TGTGCCAGCAGTGTGGACAGGGAAGAGACCCAGTACTTC. Protein product: CASSVDREETQYF.

As to this clone: Other DNA sequences within the sample encode an identical CDR3. The V call is TRBV6-1, the J call TRBJ1-2; weak D call: TRBD1 (6 bases). This CDR3 is 13 amino acids long. Germline CDR1 MNHNS, CDR2 SASEGT. Trimming shortened V by 5 bases and J by 4 bases, and 11 bases separated the two germline ends. The CDR3 region is CASSPDRGYGYTF. The CDR3 DNA reads as TGTGCCAGCAGTCCGGACAGAGGCTATGGCTACACCTTC.

This rearrangement joins TRBV9 to TRBJ1-3; a weak D match, TRBD1 (5 bases). There are 15 residues in the CDR3. CDR1 SGDLS and CDR2 YYNGEE come from the germline V gene. Deletions cut 0 bases from V and 8 bases from J, with 15 bases between. CDR3 sequence: CASSVAGSGGDTIYF. CDR3 sequence (DNA): TGTGCCAGCAGCGTAGCCGGGTCGGGGGGAGACACCATATATTTT.

V is TRBV29-1 and J is TRBJ2-7, with 12 nucleotides matching TRBD2. The CDR3 covers 14 residues. Germline V CDR1 and CDR2: SQVTM, ANQGSEA. After removal of 5 bases from V and 8 bases from J, the junction contained 10 bases not matched to a gene. The CDR3 here is CSVNLAGGPPQQYF. The CDR3, as DNA: TGCAGCGTTAATCTAGCGGGAGGGCCACCCCAGCAGTACTTC.

The CDR3 loop reads CASSLDLQTYEQYF. CDR3 bases: TGTGCCAGCAGCTTGGATCTGCAGACCTACGAGCAGTACTTC. This chain links TRBV5-4 with TRBJ2-7; D unclear. CDR1 is SGHNT and CDR2 is YYREEE in the germline V gene (reference sequence). V was trimmed by 0 bases and J by 2 bases, leaving 9 bases between them. The CDR3 sequence is 14 residues long.

The chain employs TRBV10-2 and TRBJ1-1, with unresolved D. V lost 7 bases and J 2 bases, leaving 8 bases between the germline ends. The germline V gene has CDR1 WSHSY and CDR2 SAAADI. The CDR3 contains 12 residues. The chain's CDR3 is CASTFGNTEAFF. For the CDR3, the DNA is TGCGCCAGCACCTTCGGTAACACTGAAGCTTTCTTT.

This clone has a single count. This chain joins TRBV4-2 and TRBJ1-1; maybe TRBD1 (6 bases). V lost 4 bases, J lost 4 bases, and 19 bases lay in between. CDR3 size: 16 residues. CDR1 and CDR2 from the germline V gene are LGHNA and YNFKEQ. This CDR3 reads CASSLKGRGYGTEAFF. The CDR3 bases are TGTGCCAGCAGCCTCAAGGGCAGGGGCTACGGCACTGAAGCTTTCTTT.

V is TRBV6-5 and J is TRBJ1-2; 8 nucleotides align to TRBD1. The V gene end was trimmed by 5 bases and the J gene end by 3 bases; junction bases not matched to a gene: 8. This CDR3 has 15 residues. The V gene's germline CDR1 is MNHEY and CDR2 SVGAGI. The CDR3 nucleotides are TGTGCCAGCAGTCACCGGGACAGGTTCGACTATGGCTACACCTTC. Translating gives CASSHRDRFDYGYTF.

Note on this clone: Other nucleotide sequences in the sample specify the same CDR3. J is TRBJ1-4 and V is TRBV25-1, with D tentatively TRBD1 (5 bases). The V end lost 9 bases, the J end lost 2 bases, and 13 bases lay between the germline ends. The germline gives CDR1 MGHDK, CDR2 SYGVNS. The CDR3 has 14 residues. For the CDR3, the DNA is TGTGCCAGTAGGATGGCAGGGACTAATGAAAAACTGTTTTTT. It translates to CASRMAGTNEKLFF.

V is TRBV7-9 and J is TRBJ2-3, with 11 positions matching TRBD2. This CDR3 has 18 residues. Germline values: CDR1 SEHNR, CDR2 FQNEAQ (reference sequence). The V gene end was trimmed by 2 bases and the J gene end by 5 bases; junction bases not matched to a gene: 12. In DNA form, the CDR3 reads TGTGCCAGCAGCTTAAAGAGGCCCAGCCTAGCGGGGGGAGATACGCAGTATTTT. Residues: CASSLKRPSLAGGDTQYF.

This chain connects TRBV5-4 to TRBJ2-7; 11 bases fit TRBD2. CDR1 and CDR2 from the germline V gene are SGHNT and YYREEE (reference sequence). V lost 6 bases to trimming and J lost 3 bases; unmatched junction nucleotides: 14. The CDR3 runs to 17 residues. In nucleotides, the CDR3 is TGTGCCAGCACCAAAGGGGGGCTAGCGGGAGGTTACTACGAGCAGTACTTC. This translates into CASTKGGLAGGYYEQYF.

The genes are TRBV7-2 and TRBJ2-2; 7 bases map to TRBD2. Germline V gene sequence: CDR1 SGHTA, CDR2 FQGNSA. V lost 2 bases, J lost 3 bases, and 6 bases stayed unmatched. This CDR3 spans 16 amino acids. CDR3 amino acids: CASSLRLGGDTGELFF. In DNA, the CDR3 is TGTGCCAGCAGCTTAAGGCTGGGGGGGGACACCGGGGAGCTGTTTTTT.

The chain links TRBV5-8 to TRBJ2-1; D ambiguous. The V gene's germline CDR1 is SGHTS and CDR2 YDEGEE. The CDR3 covers 11 residues. Trimming took off 4 bases at V and 8 bases at J, with 7 bases between the two ends. Here the CDR3 reads CASSREYEQFF. DNA of the CDR3: TGTGCCAGCAGCCGAGAGTATGAGCAGTTCTTC.